This T cell receptor beta chain comes out of a study of lymphopenia after photon versus proton radiotherapy. Study-level findings and limits: Better survival with proton therapy was suggested as possible, not demonstrated. After the lymphocyte nadir, photon-treated repertoires showed oligoclonal expansion, especially of CD8+ Temra cells.

This CDR3 comprises 14 residues. The germline CDR1 and CDR2 sequences are SGHRS and YFSETQ. Trimming shortened V by 4 bases and J by 5 bases, and 13 bases separated the two germline ends. TCRdb's copy holds only in-frame clones and misses some; the assay was immunoSEQ multiplex PCR. The sample shows tens of thousands of clones, around 89% of them seen only once. On this clone itself: Its antigen remains unknown.

This clonotype was sampled from an elderly man with esophageal cancer. Source: peripheral blood, taken from a patient treated with proton-based radiotherapy. This chain links TRBV5-1 with TRBJ2-1; D possibly corresponds to TRBD2 (6 bases). The CDR3 reads CASSRASADNEQFF. The CDR3 DNA follows: TGCGCCAGCAGCCGGGCTAGCGCCGACAATGAGCAGTTCTTC.